A selection of T cell receptor beta chains follows, all from one sample in a study of CD8 T cells in ankylosing spondylitis. TCRdb ran MiXCR on the 5' RACE reads and lists one entry per CDR3 protein. The table has under 400,000 distinct CDR3 sequences, 9.5% to 13% seen once. Sequences were obtained from blood, either unsorted or a sorted T cell fraction (not recorded which). These receptors were obtained from a female donor with ankylosing spondylitis or in good health (not recorded which). Each CDR3 is given with its conserved first and last residue. Each record gives: clone size, V gene, CDR3 protein. Expanded clones are given a class, and other clones once, few, many or no size at all.

-,TRBV12-5,CASGKVRYHEAFF
few,TRBV4-1,CASSQDLVSDRHQPQHF
many,TRBV29-1,CSALALNIQYF
-,TRBV29-1,CSGKQETQYF
many,TRBV12-3/TRBV12-4,CASSLMGNEQYF
many,TRBV27,CASSPGQGIWSYEQYF
many,TRBV20-1,CSGPGGKGYTF
many,TRBV5-1,CASSLAIAAGDTQYF
-,TRBV3-1,CASSERTYTGELFF
-,TRBV7-2,CASSLDRTNRETQYF
many,TRBV9,CASSVVYDRVHEQFF
many,TRBV20-1,CSAPGQGPSTNEKLFF
many,TRBV5-6,CASSLSGGGEKLFF
few,TRBV20-1,CSARDLPASSYNEQFF
many,TRBV20-1,CSARTSFQSPLHF
many,TRBV7-8,CASSRTGFPGEAFF
many,TRBV4-2,CASSQDSRGADTQYF
few,TRBV19,CASSLQGAYQPQHF
few,TRBV28,CASSSGRGYTF
many,TRBV12-3/TRBV12-4,CASRLQSYNEQFF
few,TRBV29-1,CSSRGSSDGTGETQYF
many,TRBV12-3/TRBV12-4,CASSEGLVSPLHF
many,TRBV20-1,CSARDGAFNEKLFF
-,TRBV7-3,CASSLRTGGSYNEPFF
many,TRBV20-1,CSAAIRGDTQYF
many,TRBV5-1,CASSLQGGEETQYF
many,TRBV20-1,CSAEGQKNQPQHF
-,TRBV24-1,CAVGSGSYEQYF
few,TRBV4-3,CASSQVVGSYEQYF
-,TRBV28,CASISADRSQKLFF
few,TRBV7-2,CASSLPRRNSPLHF
few,TRBV6-1,CASTLAGGPNEQFF